These 12 T cell receptor beta chains were sequenced from one sample in a study of blood T cell repertoires in COVID-19. Repertoires were generated with immunoSEQ multiplex PCR, while TCRdb's copy carries only in-frame clones and drops some. The sample contains some 130,000 clones, 80% of which appear only once. Sequences were obtained from peripheral blood. Receptors were obtained from a man between 65 and 80 years old with acute or convalescent COVID-19.

The J gene is TRBJ1-2, the V gene TRBV5-1, with a possible D match to TRBD1 (6 bases). Looked up from germline, CDR1 is SGHRS and CDR2 is YFSETQ. The germline V and J ends were trimmed by 6 bases and 4 bases, with 16 bases remaining between them. The CDR3 has 14 residues. The CDR3: CASKGSGASYGYTF. CDR3 in DNA: TGCGCCAGCAAGGGGTCAGGGGCCTCCTATGGCTACACCTTC. Combining the CDR3 with reference TRBV5-1 and TRBJ1-2 gives the whole variable domain KAGVTQTPRYLIKTRGQQVTLSCSPISGHRSVSWYQQTPGQGLQFLFEYFSETQRNKGNFPGRFSGRQFSNSRSEMNVSTLELGDSALYLCASKGSGASYGYTFGSGTRLTVV.

This chain connects TRBV2 to TRBJ2-2, with 10 bases fitting TRBD1. From germline, CDR1 is SNHLY and CDR2 FYNNEI. The V and J ends lost 7 bases and 6 bases, in that order; junction bases with no gene match: 8. The CDR3 runs to 15 residues. Written as DNA, the CDR3 is TGTGCCAGCAATGGACAGGGGGAAGTTGCCGGGGAGCTGTTTTTT. It encodes CASNGQGEVAGELFF.

The chain employs TRBV6-6 and TRBJ1-5, with a tentative D call TRBD1 (5 bases). From germline, CDR1 is MNHNY and CDR2 SVGAGI (reference sequence). CDR3 length equals 15 residues. Deletions cut 7 bases from V and 2 bases from J, with 15 bases between. The DNA for the CDR3 is TGTGCCAGCACCCAGGGTACCTCTCGCAATCAGCCCCAGCATTTT. Translation: CASTQGTSRNQPQHF.

The chain couples TRBV15 to TRBJ2-7, with TRBD1 matching over 8 bases. After removal of 3 bases from V and 5 bases from J, the junction contained 9 bases not matched to a gene. Germline CDR1 reads LNHNV; CDR2 reads YYDKDF (reference sequence). The CDR3 extends over 15 amino acids. Written as DNA, the CDR3 is TGTGCCACCAGCAGGCCGGCTGGACAGGGTCACGAGCAGTACTTC. Translation: CATSRPAGQGHEQYF. Full variable domain (missing parts from reference TRBV15 and TRBJ2-7): DAMVIQNPRYQVTQFGKPVTLSCSQTLNHNVMYWYQQKSSQAPKLLFHYYDKDFNNEADTPDNFQSRRPNTSFCFLDIRSPGLGDTAMYLCATSRPAGQGHEQYFGPGTRLTVT.

The genes are TRBV19 and TRBJ2-1, with a weak D call TRBD2 (6 bases). Germline V gene lookup returns CDR1 LNHDA and CDR2 SQIVND (reference sequence). This CDR3 has 13 amino acids. V gave up 6 bases and J gave up 5 bases, with 11 bases separating them. CDR3 DNA sequence: TGTGCCAGTAGCGGGGACTTCGACAATGAGCAGTTCTTC. It yields the protein CASSGDFDNEQFF.

The chain couples TRBV19 to TRBJ1-2, with a tentative D call TRBD1 (5 bases). V was trimmed by 0 bases and J by 8 bases, leaving 10 bases between them. The CDR3 is 13 amino acids. The germline gives CDR1 LNHDA, CDR2 SQIVND (reference sequence). The CDR3 sequence: CASSIEPGNGYTF. The CDR3 bases are TGTGCCAGTAGTATAGAACCAGGGAACGGCTACACCTTC.

The V call is TRBV5-1, the J call TRBJ2-1; TRBD2 aligns across 10 bases. Per the germline V gene, CDR1 is SGHRS and CDR2 is YFSETQ. Trimming removed 2 bases from V and 8 bases from J; junction bases left unmatched: 13. This CDR3 contains 17 residues. CDR3 protein: CASSFVLAGDSGDEQFF. The DNA of the CDR3 is TGCGCCAGCAGCTTCGTGCTAGCGGGGGACTCAGGGGATGAGCAGTTCTTC.

V gene TRBV3-1 (or the pseudogene TRBV3-2) combines with J gene TRBJ1-1; a weak D match, TRBD1 (5 bases). CDR1 is LGHDT and CDR2 is YNNKEL in the germline V gene (reference sequence). The CDR3 consists of 14 residues. V was trimmed by 1 base and J by 3 bases, leaving 9 bases between them. CDR3 coding DNA: TGTGCCAGCAGCCAAGTAGGGGTGGACACTGAAGCTTTCTTT. Amino acid sequence: CASSQVGVDTEAFF.

The chain is built from TRBV6-5 and TRBJ1-6, with a possible D match to TRBD1 (5 bases). The CDR3 totals 16 residues. CDR1 is MNHEY and CDR2 is SVGAGI in the germline V gene. V lost 4 bases, J lost 8 bases, and 18 bases lay in between. The CDR3 sequence is CASSSIPGRRDSPLHF. DNA of the CDR3: TGTGCCAGCAGTTCGATTCCGGGACGGAGGGATTCACCCCTCCACTTT.

The chain joins TRBV28 to TRBJ2-3; 11 nucleotides match TRBD1. Germline-derived CDR1 and CDR2 are MDHEN and SYDVKM. V lost 5 bases, J lost 4 bases, and 8 bases stayed unmatched. This CDR3 is 16 amino acids long. CDR3 DNA: TGTGCCAGCAGTCCAGGGACAGGGGGGCAACCAGATACGCAGTATTTT. It codes for CASSPGTGGQPDTQYF.

This clone is classed as medium-sized. The V and J genes are TRBV7-9 and TRBJ1-6; D is ambiguous. Germline lookup yields CDR1 SEHNR and CDR2 FQNEAQ (reference sequence). The ends were cut back, 3 bases at V and 6 bases at J, with 9 bases in the middle. This CDR3 has 14 amino acids. The CDR3 bases are TGTGCCAGCAGCTTGAGTGCCGCTAATTCACCCCTCCACTTT. It specifies CASSLSAANSPLHF.

The chain carries TRBV28 and TRBJ1-5, with a tentative D call TRBD1 (5 bases). The CDR3 consists of 12 residues. The germline gives CDR1 MDHEN, CDR2 SYDVKM. Trimming removed 5 bases at V and 7 bases at J, with 9 bases between. The CDR3 loop reads CASSGARQPQHF. Written as DNA, the CDR3 is TGTGCCAGCAGTGGGGCCAGACAGCCCCAGCATTTT.